Listed below are T cell receptor beta chains from one sample, sequenced in a study of radiotherapy plus CTLA-4 blockade in lung cancer. TCRdb keeps only in-frame clones here, not all; method: immunoSEQ multiplex PCR. The repertoire holds roughly 53,000 clones, roughly 81% seen once, with 4.8% in the top ten. This specimen was peripheral blood, taken from a patient treated with radiotherapy plus ipilimumab. These receptors originate from a human donor with non-small cell lung cancer whose response to radiotherapy plus ipilimumab could not be evaluated. Both conserved end residues are part of each CDR3. Each record gives: clone size, J gene, V gene, D gene, CDR3 protein, CDR3 DNA. A D gene is named only where the DNA matches it firmly. Expanded clones get a size class; other rows say once, few or many, or leave the size out.

size: NA
J: TRBJ2-5
V: TRBV7-2
D: TRBD1
CDR3: CASSLAGTGGQETQYF
DNA: TGTGCCAGCAGCTTAGCGGGGACAGGGGGCCAGGAGACCCAGTACTTC

size: NA
J: TRBJ2-1
V: TRBV7-2
D: TRBD2
CDR3: CASSVSGTSGIGQFF
DNA: TGTGCCAGCAGCGTCTCCGGGACTAGCGGGATAGGGCAGTTCTTC

size: NA
J: TRBJ1-1
V: TRBV15
D: NA
CDR3: CATSSEVLMNTEAFF
DNA: TGTGCCACCAGCAGCGAGGTTCTCATGAACACTGAAGCTTTCTTT

size: NA
J: TRBJ2-3
V: TRBV4-3
D: NA
CDR3: CASSQDRTGGADTQYF
DNA: TGCGCCAGCAGCCAAGATCGTACAGGGGGGGCAGATACGCAGTATTTT

size: NA
J: TRBJ2-5
V: TRBV30
D: TRBD1
CDR3: CAWRQGVQETQYF
DNA: TGTGCCTGGCGACAGGGGGTTCAAGAGACCCAGTACTTC

size: NA
J: TRBJ2-5
V: TRBV27
D: TRBD2
CDR3: CASSPWTSMKTQYF
DNA: TGTGCCAGCAGTCCATGGACTAGTATGAAGACCCAGTACTTC

size: once
J: TRBJ1-1
V: TRBV2
D: TRBD1
CDR3: CASSAQGRSTEAFF
DNA: TGTGCCAGCAGTGCACAGGGGAGGAGCACTGAAGCTTTCTTT

size: few
J: TRBJ2-7
V: TRBV29-1
D: TRBD1
CDR3: CSVEHRGYEQYF
DNA: TGCAGCGTTGAACACAGGGGCTACGAGCAGTACTTC

size: NA
J: TRBJ1-1
V: TRBV6-5
D: NA
CDR3: CASNTVQGSEAFF
DNA: TGTGCCAGCAATACAGTACAGGGATCTGAAGCTTTCTTT

size: NA
J: TRBJ2-1
V: TRBV18
D: NA
CDR3: CASSPVERGMSQQFF
DNA: TGTGCCAGCTCACCAGTAGAAAGGGGGATGAGCCAGCAGTTCTTC

size: few
J: TRBJ2-1
V: TRBV5-4
D: TRBD1
CDR3: CASSFRLRDRVKNEQFF
DNA: TGTGCCAGCAGCTTCCGATTACGGGACAGGGTAAAGAATGAGCAGTTCTTC

size: NA
J: TRBJ2-3
V: TRBV19
D: NA
CDR3: CASRPHGGNTDTQYF
DNA: TGTGCCAGTCGCCCCCATGGGGGCAACACAGATACGCAGTATTTT

size: NA
J: TRBJ2-7
V: TRBV2
D: NA
CDR3: CASSGGNYEQYF
DNA: TGTGCCAGCAGTGGGGGCAACTACGAGCAGTACTTC

size: once
J: TRBJ2-3
V: TRBV28
D: TRBD1
CDR3: CASSNGQVRGKDTQYF
DNA: TGTGCCAGCAGTAATGGACAGGTTAGGGGAAAAGATACGCAGTATTTT

size: NA
J: TRBJ2-7
V: TRBV4-3
D: NA
CDR3: CASSQDAGAFYEQYF
DNA: TGCGCCAGCAGCCAAGATGCTGGGGCCTTCTACGAGCAGTACTTC

size: NA
J: TRBJ1-1
V: TRBV18
D: TRBD1
CDR3: CASSPGTGINTEAFF
DNA: TGTGCCAGCTCACCAGGGACAGGGATTAACACTGAAGCTTTCTTT

size: NA
J: TRBJ2-1
V: TRBV19
D: TRBD2
CDR3: CASSLPSGPYNEQFF
DNA: TGTGCCAGTAGTCTACCTAGCGGGCCGTACAATGAGCAGTTCTTC

size: NA
J: TRBJ1-2
V: TRBV5-6
D: TRBD1
CDR3: CASSLGSAGQGYYGYTF
DNA: TGTGCCAGCAGCTTAGGTTCGGCGGGACAGGGGTACTATGGCTACACCTTC